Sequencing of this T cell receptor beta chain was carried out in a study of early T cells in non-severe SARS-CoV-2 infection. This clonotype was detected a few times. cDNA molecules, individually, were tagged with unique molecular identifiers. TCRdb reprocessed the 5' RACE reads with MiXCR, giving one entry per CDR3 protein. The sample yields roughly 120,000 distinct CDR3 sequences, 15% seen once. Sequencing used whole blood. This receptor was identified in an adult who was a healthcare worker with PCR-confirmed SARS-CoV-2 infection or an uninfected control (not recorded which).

CDR3 nucleotide sequence: TGTGCCAGCTCAACCGGGGCGATAACTGAAGCTTTCTTT. It specifies CASSTGAITEAFF. J is TRBJ1-1 and V is TRBV18; D perhaps matches TRBD1 (5 bases). This CDR3 comprises 13 residues. Germline V gene data show CDR1 as KGHSH and CDR2 as LQKENI. V lost 5 bases and J lost 5, with 12 bases in between.